Below, one T cell receptor (beta chain) is given with its context. What it recognizes is unknown. Assay: immunoSEQ multiplex PCR; the TCRdb copy retains only in-frame clones and omits some. Here the sample spans approximately 500,000 clones, 90% to 96% being singletons. The entry originates in a study of shared clonotypes between healthy human individuals. At the level of the study: The study used three CD4 naive, three CD4 memory, two CD8 naive and one CD8 memory plate per donor.

Whole-study results and caveats: Large depth notwithstanding, sorted-subset sequencing proved incomplete by rarefaction.

This TCR was recovered from a woman aged 25 to 39 in good health. The sequenced sample was naive CD4+ T cells sorted from blood. Subset denoted: CD45RA+ positively selected.

The CDR3 sequence is CASSSAPATHNEQFF. Here the CDR3 DNA reads TGTGCCAGCAGTTCGGCCCCAGCCACCCACAATGAGCAGTTCTTC. The chain employs TRBV27 and TRBJ2-1; D unresolved. The CDR3 has 15 amino acids. The V and J ends lost 4 bases and 5 bases respectively, with 15 bases between them. In germline, CDR1 is MNHEY, CDR2 SMNVEV (reference sequence).